Shown below are 14 T cell receptor beta chains from a single sample sequenced in a study of blood T cell repertoires in COVID-19 (dated by TCRdb to about 2020). Receptor libraries were prepared by the immunoSEQ multiplex PCR assay. TCRdb obtained this table from immuneACCESS and retained in-frame rearrangements with V and J assigned. These tables miss some clones; where compared with another copy, unresolved V genes account for less than half of the shortfall, and the remainder is unexplained. The sample includes over 110,000 clones, with 81% observed a single time. The ten largest clones take up approximately 8% of the sample. The material sequenced was peripheral blood. These receptors all stem from a human donor in a cohort sampled during active COVID-19.

This clone appeared once. The rearrangement joins TRBV2 to TRBJ1-5; TRBD1 matches 7 bases. This CDR3 has 15 residues. J was trimmed by 6 bases and V by 3 bases; bases with no gene match: 8. Germline V lookup: CDR1 SNHLY, CDR2 FYNNEI. The CDR3 reads CASSEAAGQSQPQHF. The CDR3 nucleotides read TGTGCCAGCAGTGAGGCGGCGGGACAGTCTCAGCCCCAGCATTTT.

This rearrangement joins TRBV9 to TRBJ2-4; TRBD1 might be the D (5 bases). The CDR3 covers 14 residues. V lost 4 bases and J lost 8, with 16 bases in between. Germline V gives CDR1 SGDLS, CDR2 YYNGEE. The CDR3 spells CASSPSGALDIQYF. In DNA, the CDR3 is TGTGCCAGCAGCCCTAGTGGGGCTTTGGACATTCAGTACTTC.

This clone showed up just a few times. This rearrangement joins TRBV12-5 to TRBJ2-4, with TRBD2 identical over 9 bases. The CDR3 extends over 16 amino acids. In germline, CDR1 is LGHNT, CDR2 FRNRAP. V was pared by 2 bases and J by 7 bases, with 9 bases of the junction left unmatched. The CDR3 reads CASGLLLLAGRNIQYF. The CDR3 DNA sequence: TGTGCTAGTGGTTTGCTTCTCCTAGCGGGGAGGAACATTCAGTACTTC.

The chain carries TRBV6-5 and TRBJ2-6, with D uncertain. The V end was cut by 6 bases, the J end by 0 bases, with 6 bases between. Germline lookup yields CDR1 MNHEY and CDR2 SVGAGI. The CDR3 sequence is 14 residues long. The CDR3 DNA sequence: TGTGCCAGCAGAAAACTCTCTGGGGCCAACGTCCTGACTTTC. This gives the protein CASRKLSGANVLTF.

The genes are TRBV3-1 (or the pseudogene TRBV3-2) and TRBJ2-1; a weak D match, TRBD2 (6 bases). The V gene lost 3 bases and the J gene lost 0 bases, with 12 bases spanning the gap. The CDR3 consists of 16 residues. Per germline, CDR1 LGHDT and CDR2 YNNKEL (reference sequence). CDR3 amino acids: CASSHAGRSSYNEQFF. The CDR3 nucleotides read TGTGCCAGCAGCCATGCGGGAAGGAGCTCCTACAATGAGCAGTTCTTC.

This chain links TRBV5-1 with TRBJ2-3; D gene uncertain. Trimming took 6 bases from V and 0 from J, leaving 11 bases between them. Germline V CDR1 and CDR2: SGHRS, YFSETQ. CDR3 length equals 14 residues. The CDR3 loop reads CASKNEYSTDTQYF. CDR3 nucleotide sequence: TGCGCCAGCAAAAACGAGTATAGCACAGATACGCAGTATTTT.

V usage is TRBV4-2 and J usage is TRBJ2-7, with D maybe TRBD1 (6 bases). Germline values: CDR1 LGHNA, CDR2 YNFKEQ. Trimming stripped 1 base from V and 0 bases from J, with 10 bases between. The CDR3 runs 15 residues. The CDR3 DNA is TGTGCCAGCAGCCAAGTACAGGGTCCCTCCTACGAGCAGTACTTC. Residues: CASSQVQGPSYEQYF.

The chain recombines TRBV12-3 or TRBV12-4 with TRBJ2-3; TRBD2 agrees at 7 bases. V lost 3 bases and J lost 4; bases outside the gene matches: 1. The CDR3 has 13 residues. CDR3 sequence reads: CASSLGGADTQYF. CDR3 sequence (DNA): TGTGCCAGCAGTTTGGGGGGGGCAGATACGCAGTATTTT.

This clone was seen only a few times. The V call is TRBV14, the J call TRBJ1-1; no firm D call. The germline CDR1 and CDR2 sequences are SGHDN and FVKESK. V lost 4 bases and J lost 0, with 9 bases in between. The CDR3 length is 14 residues. DNA for the CDR3: TGTGCCAGCAGCCGGGCGGGGATGAACACTGAAGCTTTCTTT. Protein product: CASSRAGMNTEAFF. The complete variable domain, with remaining parts taken from reference TRBV14 and TRBJ1-1, reads EAGVTQFPSHSVIEKGQTVTLRCDPISGHDNLYWYRRVMGKEIKFLLHFVKESKQDESGMPNNRFLAERTGGTYSTLKVQPAELEDSGVYFCASSRAGMNTEAFFGQGTRLTVV.

The V and J genes are TRBV6-2 or TRBV6-3 and TRBJ2-7, with 10 bases identical to TRBD2. This CDR3 has 17 amino acids. In germline, CDR1 is MNHEY, CDR2 SVGEGT. V shed 5 bases and J 9 bases; nucleotides not matched to a gene: 19. DNA for the CDR3: TGTGCCAGCAGTGTATTGGGTTCGGTTGGTAGCGGGAGGAGGCAGTACTTC. Its protein is CASSVLGSVGSGRRQYF.

The rearrangement joins TRBV4-3 to TRBJ2-6, with a tentative D call TRBD2 (6 bases). Per germline, CDR1 LGHNA and CDR2 YSLEER. This CDR3 is 18 amino acids long. The V end was cut by 4 bases, the J end by 0 bases, with 16 bases between. CDR3 sequence: CASSRSGRESSGANVLTF. CDR3 in DNA: TGCGCCAGCAGCCGGTCGGGTCGGGAGTCCTCTGGGGCCAACGTCCTGACTTTC.

This clone came up a few times. The rearrangement uses TRBV5-5 and TRBJ1-1, with D perhaps matching TRBD1 (5 bases). The germline V gene has CDR1 SGHKS and CDR2 YYEKEE (reference sequence). V lost 5 bases and J 4 bases, leaving 18 bases between the germline ends. The length of the CDR3 is 15 residues. Here the CDR3 DNA reads TGTGCCAGCAGGTTTGGGAGGGAAGGGGCCACTGAAGCTTTCTTT. Translating it yields CASRFGREGATEAFF.

This chain joins TRBV27 and TRBJ2-7, with D possibly matching TRBD1 (7 bases). CDR3 length: 14 amino acids. V shed 2 bases and J shed 0 bases, with 8 bases lying between them. Germline assignment: CDR1 MNHEY and CDR2 SMNVEV (reference sequence). The CDR3 loop reads CASSLQGGSYEQYF. DNA for the CDR3: TGTGCCAGCAGTTTACAGGGGGGCTCCTACGAGCAGTACTTC.

The V call is TRBV4-2, the J call TRBJ1-2; tentative D call: TRBD1 (6 bases). V dropped 2 bases and J dropped 9 bases, with 19 bases sitting between them. The CDR3 length is 15 residues. Looked up from germline, CDR1 is LGHNA and CDR2 is YNFKEQ. The CDR3 reads CASSQKDSSDSRYTF. Written as DNA, the CDR3 is TGTGCCAGCAGCCAAAAGGACAGTAGTGACTCTCGCTACACCTTC.